Listed below are T cell receptor beta chains from one sample, sequenced in a study of CD8+CD57+ T cells in acquired aplastic anemia. TCRdb ran MiXCR on the reads and lists one entry per CDR3 protein. The sample shows some 290,000 distinct CDR3 sequences, about 56% of them seen only once. Sequencing was performed on sorted CD4+, CD8+, or CD8+CD57+ T cells (not recorded which) from PBMCs. All receptors come from a human donor with severe aplastic anemia or a healthy control (not recorded which). Both conserved end residues are part of each CDR3. The D gene is left open where the match is weak. Not all rows give a size; the values are once, few, many and, for expanded clones, a class.

size	D	J	V	DNA	CDR3
many	TRBD1	TRBJ2-4	TRBV12-3/TRBV12-4	TGTGCCAGCAGCCAACGGACAGGGGGAGGCTACTTC	CASSQRTGGGYF
.	TRBD1	TRBJ2-1	TRBV20-1	TGCAGTGCACCACGACAGGGCAGCTACAATGAGCAGTTCTTC	CSAPRQGSYNEQFF
.	.	TRBJ1-6	TRBV7-2	TGTGCCAGCAGCCCCTCGACAGTGGGTTCACCCCTCCACTTT	CASSPSTVGSPLHF
.	.	TRBJ2-3	TRBV9	TGTGCCAGCAGCCCCCCTCCGGGTTGGGATACGCAGTATTTT	CASSPPPGWDTQYF
.	TRBD1	TRBJ2-7	TRBV5-8	TGTGCCAGCAGGCCCGATATGACAGGGGCCGCCTACGAGCAGTACTTC	CASRPDMTGAAYEQYF
few	.	TRBJ1-4	TRBV3-1	TGTGCCAGCAGCCAAGGGGTAGCCCGGATATTTTTT	CASSQGVARIFF
.	TRBD1	TRBJ2-2	TRBV19	TGTGCCAGTAGCCCGGACAGGTTGGGCGGGGAGCTGTTTTTT	CASSPDRLGGELFF
.	.	TRBJ2-2	TRBV15	TGTGCCACCAGCAGAGATCTCCCCACCGGGGAGCTGTTTTTT	CATSRDLPTGELFF
.	.	TRBJ2-7	TRBV7-2	TGTGTCAGCAGCTTAGGGGGGCGCTACGAGCAGTACTTC	CVSSLGGRYEQYF
.	TRBD2	TRBJ2-3	TRBV6-6	TGTGCCAGCAGTTACGGAATAGCGGGGGCCACAGATACGCAGTATTTT	CASSYGIAGATDTQYF
.	.	TRBJ2-2	TRBV19	TGTGCCAGTAGTGTCAGGAGGGCCGGGGAGCTGTTTTTT	CASSVRRAGELFF
many	.	TRBJ1-2	TRBV19	TGTGCCAGTACGGTGCAGGGGAGAACTAACTATGGCTACACCTTC	CASTVQGRTNYGYTF
.	.	TRBJ2-1	TRBV20-1	TGCAGTGCTGCCCGTTGGAAAGGGGGAGATGAGCAGTTCTTC	CSAARWKGGDEQFF
.	TRBD1	TRBJ2-1	TRBV29-1	TGCAGCTTAGGACAGGGACCTTACAATGAGCAGTTCTTC	CSLGQGPYNEQFF
.	.	TRBJ2-3	TRBV29-1	TGCAGCGTTGGTATCAGTCAGGCAGATACGCAGTATTTT	CSVGISQADTQYF
many	.	TRBJ1-1	TRBV3-1	TGTGCCAGCAGCCAATGGGGGGCGAGCACTGAAGCTTTCTTT	CASSQWGASTEAFF
few	.	TRBJ2-1	TRBV24-1	TGTGCCACCAGGGATCCCTGGAACAATGAGCAGTTCTTC	CATRDPWNNEQFF
many	.	TRBJ2-7	TRBV7-9	TGTGCCAGCAGCTTAGGACGGACCTACGAGCAGTACTTC	CASSLGRTYEQYF
.	TRBD2	TRBJ2-2	TRBV7-9	TGTGCCAGCAGCTTTTTAGCGGGAGCGAACACCGGGGAGCTGTTTTTT	CASSFLAGANTGELFF
.	TRBD2	TRBJ2-3	TRBV24-1	TGTGCCACCAGTGATTCCGGACTAGCGGGAATGGATACGCAGTATTTT	CATSDSGLAGMDTQYF
many	.	TRBJ1-1	TRBV20-1	TGCAGTGCTAGAGCAATCGTGCGAGGTGAAGCTTTCTTT	CSARAIVRGEAFF
.	TRBD2	TRBJ2-1	TRBV19	TGTGCCAGTAGTATGGGTAGCGGGGCGGGCAATGAGCAGTTCTTC	CASSMGSGAGNEQFF
few	.	TRBJ2-7	TRBV29-1	TGCAGCGTTGAAGATGGTATTGGGCTAGCCGTAAGAAGCGAGCAGTACTTC	CSVEDGIGLAVRSEQYF
.	TRBD1	TRBJ1-1	TRBV5-6	TGTGCCAGCAGCTGGCGAGGGGGCGGCACTGAAGCTTTCTTT	CASSWRGGGTEAFF
many	.	TRBJ1-2	TRBV12-3/TRBV12-4	TGTGCCAGCAGTTCCCTACGGAGGGTAACTAACTATGGCTACACCTTC	CASSSLRRVTNYGYTF
.	.	TRBJ2-1	TRBV19	TGTGCCAGTAGTATCGGGGGCGGGTACAATGAGCAGTTCTTC	CASSIGGGYNEQFF
.	TRBD2	TRBJ2-7	TRBV5-1	TGCGCCAGCAGCTCCCCCCATAGCGGGAGATTTGACGAGCAGTACTTC	CASSSPHSGRFDEQYF
few	.	TRBJ1-2	TRBV29-1	TGCAGCGTGGATGGGGGGCAGTTTTCGATGAACACTGAAGCTTTC	CSVDGGQFSMNTEAF
.	.	TRBJ2-2	TRBV15	TGTGCCACCAGCAGAGATTTTTCGGGAACCGGGGAGCTGTTTTTT	CATSRDFSGTGELFF
.	TRBD1	TRBJ2-2	TRBV19	TGTGCCAGTAGGTGGGACAGGGACACCGGGGAGCTGTTTTTT	CASRWDRDTGELFF
few	.	TRBJ2-5	TRBV20-1	TGCAGTGCTAGACCCCGCAACGGTGGAGAGACCCAGTACTTC	CSARPRNGGETQYF
.	.	TRBJ2-5	TRBV2	TGTGCCAGCAGTGTATCGCATTTCGGGTCGATGGGAAACCACGAGGCCCAGTACTTC	CASSVSHFGSMGNHEAQYF
.	.	TRBJ1-2	TRBV29-1	TGCAGCGTCAAACCACCGAGGGTCGGCTACACCTTC	CSVKPPRVGYTF
few	.	TRBJ2-5	TRBV12-3/TRBV12-4	TGTGCCAGCAGCTTATGGGCTCACAGCTCGCAAGAGACCCAGTACTTC	CASSLWAHSSQETQYF
.	.	TRBJ1-6	TRBV7-8	TGTGCCAGCAGCTTAGTGTGGGGGGACCCCCTCCACTTT	CASSLVWGDPLHF
many	TRBD1	TRBJ2-7	TRBV6-5	TGTGCCAGCAGCCGCTGGGGACAGGGGGGCTACGAGCAGTACTTC	CASSRWGQGGYEQYF
many	.	TRBJ1-4	TRBV20-1	TGCAGTGCTAGACCGGGGGGAGGCGAAAAACTGTTTTTT	CSARPGGGEKLFF
.	.	TRBJ2-7	TRBV2	TGTGCCAGCAAGGAGGGGGGGTACACGGGCTCCTACGAGCAGTACTTC	CASKEGGYTGSYEQYF
.	TRBD1	TRBJ1-5	TRBV5-5	TGTGCCAGCAGCTTAGGGGACAGGGGGTTCTCACAGCCCCAGCATTTT	CASSLGDRGFSQPQHF
.	.	TRBJ1-2	TRBV7-9	TGTGCCAGCAGCTTGGGGGGATCGGGTGGCTACACCTTC	CASSLGGSGGYTF
many	.	TRBJ2-7	TRBV18	TGTGCCAGCTCACCGCTTGGGAGTTCCTACGAGCAGTACTTC	CASSPLGSSYEQYF
many	TRBD1	TRBJ2-3	TRBV24-1	TGTGCCACCAGTGACCCCGGACAGGGTGGGGACACAGATACGCAGTATTTT	CATSDPGQGGDTDTQYF
many	TRBD2	TRBJ2-1	TRBV2	TGTGCCAGCAGAAACCAAGCGGGGGGGCATATCCGCAATGAGCAGTTCTTC	CASRNQAGGHIRNEQFF
.	.	TRBJ2-3	TRBV19	TGTGCCAGTAGCCCAAAGATGAGCGCAGATACGCAGTATTTT	CASSPKMSADTQYF
.	.	TRBJ2-1	TRBV11-2	TGTGCCAGCACTAGAACAGACTCCTACAATGAGCAGTTCTTC	CASTRTDSYNEQFF
many	.	TRBJ1-2	TRBV10-3	TGTGCCATCAGTGAGGCTAGGGGCTATGGCTACACCTTC	CAISEARGYGYTF
once	.	TRBJ2-5	TRBV15	TGTGCCACCAGCAGAGATGGGACGGGGGCGGCCCAGTACTTC	CATSRDGTGAAQYF
.	TRBD2	TRBJ2-5	TRBV9	TGTGCCAGCAGTGCCGGGGGTGGCGGGGGAGGAGAGACCCAGTACTTC	CASSAGGGGGGETQYF
.	.	TRBJ1-1	TRBV29-1	TGCAGCGTTGCGTTAGGGTTTGGGACTGAAGCTTTCTTT	CSVALGFGTEAFF
.	TRBD2	TRBJ2-7	TRBV20-1	TGCAGTGCTAGAGTACCTAGCGGGAGTAACGAGCAGTACTTC	CSARVPSGSNEQYF
few	.	TRBJ2-7	TRBV10-3	TGTGCCATCACCCCAGACAGAACCTACGAGCAGTACTTC	CAITPDRTYEQYF
.	.	TRBJ1-5	TRBV12-3/TRBV12-4	TGTGCCAGCAGTTACTCTACAGGGTTTGGGACCGGGGAGAAACAGCCCCAGCATTTT	CASSYSTGFGTGEKQPQHF